This T cell receptor (beta chain) was captured in a study of blood T cell repertoires in COVID-19 (dated by TCRdb to the early 2020s). In terms of the full investigation: Samples from collaborators originated in the United States, Italy and Spain and spanned both the acute and convalescent phases of COVID-19. The material from the prospective study consisted of cDNA or gDNA derived from T cells, B-cell-depleted T cells, or PBMCs. Deeply sampled blood TCRbeta repertoires from subjects exposed to, actively infected with, or recovered from COVID-19 were included in the dataset. A freely available public database, intended as a resource for researchers studying the immune response to SARS-CoV-2, is where the repertoires were released. The samples were drawn from two sources: the first 160 participants of the ongoing ImmuneRACE study, and fewer than 1,500 subjects contributed by 6 global collaborators. The sample metadata nearly always contained a de-identified subject ID, COVID-19 status, age in years and sex. Where HLA class I and class II types were available, the types were taken from metadata supplied by the sample provider, not from assay-based typing.

TCRbeta CDR3 regions were amplified from genomic DNA using the immunoSEQ Assay, a bias-controlled multiplex PCR. The authors' pipeline ran thus. Within the assay, amplification of reference gene primers was used to estimate how many nucleated cells each sample contained. To quantify the absolute abundance of each unique TCRbeta CDR3 rearrangement, sequence reads were collapsed and filtered. Productive Simpson clonality was computed per sample as the square root of Simpson's diversity index over productive rearrangements. This is the immuneACCESS table as TCRdb keeps it, with only in-frame sequences that have V and J called. A part of the clones is gone; compared with another copy, unresolved V genes explain less than half, and the rest is unexplained. That table furnishes V, J and clone size, whereas the DNA furnished D and trimming. Within this sample are about 88,000 clones, with about 90% of them counted one time only. The ten biggest clones cover 6.5% to 8.5% of the sample.

In Seattle, one collaborating source enrolled patients while the infection was active and tracked those patients longitudinally over the course of disease. Collaborating institutions collected whole blood in K2EDTA tubes following their own protocols. For TCRbeta analysis, collaborators shipped samples in one of three forms: frozen whole blood, isolated PBMCs, or DNA extracted from either of those sample types. Including cysteine and phenylalanine, the CDR3 has 12 amino acids. The kept DNA is CDR3 alone, 36 bases in frame from the first base. CDR1 and CDR2 (MDHEN, SYDVKM) derive from the germline V gene. A distance of 12 bases separates the germline ends of V and J, which lose 10 bases and 4 bases respectively. Summary of the overall study and its limitations: How much clinical and demographic metadata was included differed by source and by participant, and the metadata was provided uncurated.

As regards this clone: There is no known antigen for this receptor. It has no much larger one-base neighbor in the sample; base qualities were not kept.

The origin of this receptor is a man in his late teens or twenties with COVID-19, enrolled during active disease. This chain joins TRBV28 to TRBJ2-3; the D gene cannot be resolved reliably. Sample: peripheral blood. The DNA reads TGTGCCATCAGCCGGAGCCCAGATACGCAGTATTTT. Its amino acids are CAISRSPDTQYF.